The present entry profiles one T cell receptor (beta chain) with its context. Some clones are missing from TCRdb's copy, which holds only in-frame ones; the method was immunoSEQ multiplex PCR. The sample yields fewer than 35,000 clones, approximately 85% seen once. This sample was included in a study of cytotoxic CD8 clonotypes in ibrutinib-treated CLL. Study as a whole: Complete response was seen in 2 patients and partial in about 24; roughly 12 progressed and roughly 14 stayed remitted after a median approximately 70 months.

This CDR3 has 15 amino acids. The germline V gene has CDR1 SGDLS and CDR2 YYNGEE. V was clipped by 1 base and J by 0 bases, with 7 bases between them. This clonotype originated in a human donor with chronic lymphocytic leukemia. Sequencing was performed on PBMCs, taken after 24 months of ibrutinib treatment. This chain connects TRBV9 to TRBJ1-4; D gene unclear. This CDR3 reads CASSVTPATNEKLFF. CDR3 bases: TGTGCCAGCAGCGTAACGCCCGCAACTAATGAAAAACTGTTTTTT.